This T cell receptor beta chain was retrieved from a study of regulatory T cells in long-lasting Graves disease. This clonotype was recorded at least ten times. The CDR3 is 13 residues long. V lost 3 bases and J lost 4, with 9 bases in between. Germline V lookup: CDR1 MDHEN, CDR2 SYDVKM. The time point was: newly diagnosed GD, antithyroid drugs for less than 3 months. PBMC-derived RNA was used for the TCR library. The TCR beta library used iRepertoire HTBI primers with Arm-PCR amplification of CDR3. TCRdb ran MiXCR on the multiplex PCR reads and lists one entry per CDR3 protein. This sample carries some 460,000 distinct CDR3 sequences, 16% of them seen once, and the ten largest clones take 9.5% to 15%. The same data also went into a second study, on T cells in Graves' hyperthyroidism and ophthalmopathy.

This TCR was sampled from a man aged 40-50 years with Graves disease. The chain has TRBV28 and TRBJ1-2; D gene unclear. This material consisted of peripheral blood mononuclear cells (PBMCs), taken at new diagnosis, from a patient treated with antithyroid drugs. The DNA of the CDR3 is TGTGCCAGCAGTTTTGCCGAACGCTATGGCTACACCTTC. Translation gives CASSFAERYGYTF.